The TCR beta chain under discussion was sequenced for a study of blood T cell repertoires in COVID-19. On the study more broadly: Both acute and convalescent COVID-19 samples were obtained from the United States, Italy and Spain. PBMCs, B-cell-depleted T cells, or T cells provided the cDNA or gDNA that made up the material.

Germline CDR1 MNHEY, CDR2 SMNVEV (reference sequence). This CDR3 is 14 amino acids long. The V end lost 2 bases, the J end lost 2 bases, and 7 bases lay between the germline ends. As processed by the authors: Amplification from reference gene primers served as the basis for estimated nucleated cell counts. Profiled with immunoSEQ multiplex PCR; TCRdb holds only in-frame clones, not every one. That table supplies the V and J calls and clone size; D and trimming were determined from the DNA. The table lists roughly 250,000 clones, approximately 80% of them singletons, with approximately 9% in the top ten.

This sequence was found in a human donor in a cohort sampled during active COVID-19. The chain employs TRBV27 and TRBJ2-1; TRBD2 might be the D (6 bases). The sample consisted of peripheral blood. This chain's CDR3 is CASSLGGTYNEQFF. For the CDR3, the DNA is TGTGCCAGCAGTTTAGGGGGGACCTACAATGAGCAGTTCTTC.